This record covers a single T cell receptor beta chain. These data are taken from a study of shared clonotypes between healthy human individuals. The method was immunoSEQ multiplex PCR; TCRdb's version includes in-frame clones alone and lacks a portion of them. Of roughly 2.5 million clones listed, approximately 90% were seen once; the top ten hold about 0.13%. Each donor was a Caucasian adult residing in Nashville, Tennessee. This TCR was sampled from a man aged 18 to 30 in good health. Sample: naive CD4+ T cells sorted from blood. The subset here: CD45RA+ positively selected.

CDR3 DNA: TGCGCCAGCAGTGAGTCCCTGGGGAGGGATACGCAGTATTTT. It yields the protein CASSESLGRDTQYF. The chain links TRBV10-2 to TRBJ2-3; possible D gene TRBD2, 6 bases. CDR1 is WSHSY, CDR2 SAAADI, per germline. V lost 0 bases to trimming and J lost 6 bases, with 10 bases between them. This CDR3 contains 14 residues.